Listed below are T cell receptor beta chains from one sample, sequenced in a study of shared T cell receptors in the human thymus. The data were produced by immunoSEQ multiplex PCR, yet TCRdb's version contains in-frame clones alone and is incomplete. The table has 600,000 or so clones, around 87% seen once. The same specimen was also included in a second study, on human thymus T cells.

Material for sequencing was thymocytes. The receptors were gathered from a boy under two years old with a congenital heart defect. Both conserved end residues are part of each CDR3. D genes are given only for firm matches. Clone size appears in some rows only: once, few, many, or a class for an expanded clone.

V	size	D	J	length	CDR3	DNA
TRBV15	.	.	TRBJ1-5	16	CATSSYYAGSNQPQHF	TGTGCCACCAGCAGCTATTATGCAGGATCCAATCAGCCCCAGCATTTT
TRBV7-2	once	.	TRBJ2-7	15	CASSLGWGPHYEQYF	TGTGCCAGCAGCTTAGGTTGGGGCCCCCACTACGAGCAGTACTTC
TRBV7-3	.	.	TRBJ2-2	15	CASSLRSGNTGELFF	TGTGCCAGCAGCTTAAGGTCGGGAAACACCGGGGAGCTGTTTTTT
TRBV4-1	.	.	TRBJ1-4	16	CASSQEEHSHNEKLFF	TGCGCCAGCAGCCAGGAGGAACACAGTCATAATGAAAAACTGTTTTTT
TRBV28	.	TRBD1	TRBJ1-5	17	CASSLSGQGGRNQPQHF	TGTGCCAGCAGTTTAAGTGGGCAGGGGGGTCGCAATCAGCCCCAGCATTTT
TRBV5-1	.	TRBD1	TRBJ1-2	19	CASSLEGLTPGTGGFGYTF	TGCGCCAGCAGCTTGGAGGGACTTACACCCGGGACAGGTGGATTTGGCTACACCTTC
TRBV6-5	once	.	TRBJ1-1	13	CASKEGANTEAFF	TGTGCCAGCAAGGAGGGTGCGAACACTGAAGCTTTCTTT
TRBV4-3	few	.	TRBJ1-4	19	CASSQDPRATTATNEKLFF	TGCGCCAGCAGCCAAGACCCGAGAGCGACGACCGCAACTAATGAAAAACTGTTTTTT
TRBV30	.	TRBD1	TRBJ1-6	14	CAWSNRGSHSPLHF	TGTGCCTGGAGTAACAGGGGGAGTCATTCACCCCTCCACTTT
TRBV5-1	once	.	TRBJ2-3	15	CASSLIGDPSDTQYF	TGCGCCAGCAGCTTAATCGGGGATCCCAGTGATACGCAGTATTTT
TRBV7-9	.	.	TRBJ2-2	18	CASNYRGRGRGGTGELFF	TGTGCCAGCAACTACAGGGGGCGCGGGAGGGGAGGCACCGGGGAGCTGTTTTTT
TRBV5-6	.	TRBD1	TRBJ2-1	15	CASSFLGQSYNEQFF	TGTGCCAGCAGCTTCCTGGGACAGTCCTACAATGAGCAGTTCTTC
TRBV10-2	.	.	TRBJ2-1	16	CASSESRASEYNEQFF	TGCGCCAGCAGTGAGTCAAGGGCTAGCGAGTACAATGAGCAGTTCTTC
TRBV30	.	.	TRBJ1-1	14	CAWTVLRGNTEAFF	TGTGCCTGGACCGTACTTAGGGGAAACACTGAAGCTTTCTTT
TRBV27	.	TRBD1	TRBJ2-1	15	CASSITGQGYNEQFF	TGTGCCAGCAGTATAACGGGACAGGGGTACAATGAGCAGTTCTTC
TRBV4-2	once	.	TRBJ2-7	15	CASSQDDDIPYEQYF	TGTGCCAGCAGCCAAGATGATGACATCCCCTACGAGCAGTACTTC
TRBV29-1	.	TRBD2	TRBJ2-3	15	CSVNGTSGETDTQYF	TGCAGCGTTAATGGGACTAGCGGGGAAACAGATACGCAGTATTTT
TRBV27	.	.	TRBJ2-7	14	CASRILTSSIEQYF	TGTGCCAGCCGTATTCTGACTAGTTCGATCGAGCAGTACTTC
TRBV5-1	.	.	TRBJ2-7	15	CASSFYSGLLYEQYF	TGCGCCAGCAGCTTCTATTCGGGACTCCTCTACGAGCAGTACTTC
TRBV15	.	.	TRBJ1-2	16	CATSSRPRETNYGYTF	TGTGCCACCAGCAGTCGCCCCCGGGAGACTAACTATGGCTACACCTTC
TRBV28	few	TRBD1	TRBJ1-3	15	CATWPPGGSGNTIYF	TGTGCCACCTGGCCGCCAGGGGGCTCTGGAAACACCATATATTTT
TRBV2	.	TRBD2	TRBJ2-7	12	CASSPGLLEQYF	TGTGCCAGCAGTCCGGGACTACTCGAGCAGTACTTC
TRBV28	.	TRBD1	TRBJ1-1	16	CASSPKGDRVGTEAFF	TGTGCCAGCAGTCCTAAGGGGGACAGGGTAGGGACTGAAGCTTTCTTT
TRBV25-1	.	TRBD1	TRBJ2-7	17	CASSESPLTGNTYEQYF	TGTGCCAGCAGTGAATCCCCCCTGACAGGGAACACCTACGAGCAGTACTTC
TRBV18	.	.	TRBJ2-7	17	CASSPLGVRSIPYEQYF	TGTGCCAGCTCACCCCTCGGCGTTCGGAGTATCCCCTACGAGCAGTACTTC
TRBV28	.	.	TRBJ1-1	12	CASSFSSREAFF	TGTGCCAGCAGTTTCTCGAGCCGCGAAGCTTTCTTT
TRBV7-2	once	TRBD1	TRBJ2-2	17	CASSLIWTGLNTGELFF	TGTGCCAGCAGCTTAATTTGGACAGGGTTGAACACCGGGGAGCTGTTTTTT
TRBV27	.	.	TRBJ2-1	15	CASSSRDFPYNEQFF	TGTGCCAGCAGTAGCCGGGACTTCCCCTACAATGAGCAGTTCTTC
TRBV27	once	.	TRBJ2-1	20	CASSSDRSLPTSGTYNEQFF	TGTGCCAGCAGTTCGGACCGATCCCTGCCAACCTCCGGGACTTACAATGAGCAGTTCTTC
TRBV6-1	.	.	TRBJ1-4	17	CASSEQGQVSLNEKLFF	TGTGCCAGCAGTGAACAGGGTCAGGTTTCTTTAAATGAAAAACTGTTTTTT
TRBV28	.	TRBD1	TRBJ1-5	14	CASSGDSEDQPQHF	TGTGCCAGCAGTGGGGACAGTGAAGATCAGCCCCAGCATTTT
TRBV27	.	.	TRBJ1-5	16	CASRMGGGADNQPQHF	TGTGCCAGCAGGATGGGGGGGGGCGCAGACAATCAGCCCCAGCATTTT
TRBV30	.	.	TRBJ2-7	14	CAWSKAGSSYEQYF	TGTGCCTGGAGTAAGGCAGGTAGCTCCTACGAGCAGTACTTC
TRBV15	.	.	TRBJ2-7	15	CATSRDPLAPYEQYF	TGTGCCACCAGCAGAGATCCCCTAGCCCCCTACGAGCAGTACTTC
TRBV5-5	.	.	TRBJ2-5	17	CASSLVRRTAYQETQYF	TGTGCCAGCAGCTTGGTCAGGCGGACAGCGTACCAAGAGACCCAGTACTTC
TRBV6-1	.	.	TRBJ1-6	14	CASRETEDNSPLHF	TGTGCCAGCAGGGAGACTGAAGATAATTCACCCCTCCACTTT
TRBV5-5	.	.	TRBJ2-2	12	CASSLSGGELFF	TGTGCCAGCAGCTTAAGCGGCGGGGAGCTGTTTTTT
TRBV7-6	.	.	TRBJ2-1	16	CASSLDLNLGVREQFF	TGTGCCAGCAGCTTAGACCTCAATTTGGGAGTGAGGGAGCAGTTCTTC
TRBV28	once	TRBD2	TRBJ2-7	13	CASSRTRGNEQYF	TGTGCCAGCAGCAGGACTAGAGGGAACGAGCAGTACTTC
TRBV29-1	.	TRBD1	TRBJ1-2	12	CSVGQGLNGYTF	TGCAGCGTCGGACAGGGACTGAATGGCTACACCTTC
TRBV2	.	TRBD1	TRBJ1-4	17	CASSPGQDIVFNEKLFF	TGTGCCAGCAGTCCGGGACAGGACATAGTGTTTAATGAAAAACTGTTTTTT
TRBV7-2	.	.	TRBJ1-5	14	CASSQGGIHQPQHF	TGTGCCAGCAGCCAGGGAGGGATCCATCAGCCCCAGCATTTT
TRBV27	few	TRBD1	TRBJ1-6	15	CASSVQGEDNSPLHF	TGTGCCAGCAGTGTACAGGGGGAGGATAATTCACCCCTCCACTTT
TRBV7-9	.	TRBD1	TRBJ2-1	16	CASRPGQGVDCNEQFF	TGTGCCAGCAGACCCGGACAGGGAGTCGATTGCAATGAGCAGTTCTTC
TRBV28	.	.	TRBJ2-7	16	CASSQVTALRSIEQYF	TGTGCCAGCAGCCAGGTAACTGCCCTAAGGTCCATCGAGCAGTACTTC